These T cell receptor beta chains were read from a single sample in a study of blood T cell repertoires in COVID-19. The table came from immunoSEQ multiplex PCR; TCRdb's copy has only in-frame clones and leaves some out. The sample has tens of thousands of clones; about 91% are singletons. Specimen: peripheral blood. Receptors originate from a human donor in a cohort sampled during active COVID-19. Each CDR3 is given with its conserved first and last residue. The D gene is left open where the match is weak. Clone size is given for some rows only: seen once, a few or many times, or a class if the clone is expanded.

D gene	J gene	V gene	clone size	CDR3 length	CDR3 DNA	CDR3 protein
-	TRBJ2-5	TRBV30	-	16	TGTGCCTGGAGTGTACTCGGGGGGCGCGGGGCTGAGACCCAGTACTTC	CAWSVLGGRGAETQYF
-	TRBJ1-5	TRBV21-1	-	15	TGTGCCAGCAGCAAGGAGGTTTCTCGCAATCAGCCCCAGCATTTT	CASSKEVSRNQPQHF
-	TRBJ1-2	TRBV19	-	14	TGTGCCAGTAGTATGTTAGGACTTAACTATGGCTACACCTTC	CASSMLGLNYGYTF
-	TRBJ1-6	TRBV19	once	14	TGTGCCAGTAGTATACCAGGGCAGGATTCACCCCTCCACTTT	CASSIPGQDSPLHF
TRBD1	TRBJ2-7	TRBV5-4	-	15	TGTGCCAGCAGCTCGAAGGACAGGGGGGGTTACGAGCAGTACTTC	CASSSKDRGGYEQYF
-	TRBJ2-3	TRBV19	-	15	TGTGCCAGTAGTATAGCCGTCGGAGACACAGATACGCAGTATTTT	CASSIAVGDTDTQYF
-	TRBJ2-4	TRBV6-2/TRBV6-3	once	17	TGTGCCAGCAGTTACTCGTCAGGGGGACTAGCCAAAAACATTCAGTACTTC	CASSYSSGGLAKNIQYF
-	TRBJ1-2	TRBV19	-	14	TGTGCCAGTAGCCCGGGAGTTTCTAACTATGGCTACACCTTC	CASSPGVSNYGYTF
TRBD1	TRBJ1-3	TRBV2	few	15	TGTGCCAGCAGTGTGGGACAGGGGGCTGGAAACACCATATATTTT	CASSVGQGAGNTIYF
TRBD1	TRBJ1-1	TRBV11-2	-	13	TGTGCCAGCAGCCCCGGAGGTGGGACAGGGGCTTTCTTT	CASSPGGGTGAFF
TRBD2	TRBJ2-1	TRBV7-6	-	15	TGTGCCAGCAGCTCATCTAGCGGGCCCTACAATGAGCAGTTCTTC	CASSSSSGPYNEQFF
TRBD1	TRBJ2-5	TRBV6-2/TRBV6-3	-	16	TGTGCCAGCAGCCGAATTCCGACAGGGTGGGGAGAGACCCAGTACTTC	CASSRIPTGWGETQYF
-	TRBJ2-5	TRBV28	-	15	TGTGCCAGCTCGGGTTGGAGAGAGGGGGGGGAGACCCAGTACTTC	CASSGWREGGETQYF
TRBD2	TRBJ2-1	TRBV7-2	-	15	TGTGCCAGCAGCTTAGTTAGCGGGGGAAACAATGAGCAGTTCTTC	CASSLVSGGNNEQFF
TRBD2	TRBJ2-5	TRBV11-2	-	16	TGTGCCAGCAGCTTAGATCTTGCTAGCGGGGGAGGGACCCAGTACTTC	CASSLDLASGGGTQYF
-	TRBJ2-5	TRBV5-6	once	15	TGTGCCAGCAGCTCTTATTACAGGGTTACCGAGACCCAGTACTTC	CASSSYYRVTETQYF
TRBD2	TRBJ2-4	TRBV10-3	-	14	TGTGCCATCAGTGATGGGGCGGGAGGAAACATTCAGTACTTC	CAISDGAGGNIQYF
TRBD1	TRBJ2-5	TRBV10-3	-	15	TGTGCCATCAGCAGGACAGGGCAACAACAAGAGACCCAGTACTTC	CAISRTGQQQETQYF
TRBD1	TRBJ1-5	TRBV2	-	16	TGTGCCAGCAGTGGACGGGACAGGGGGTGGGATCAGCCCCAGCATTTT	CASSGRDRGWDQPQHF
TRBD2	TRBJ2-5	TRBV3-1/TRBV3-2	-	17	TGTGCCAGCAGCCAAGATTATCCGGGAGGTTGGGGAGAGACCCAGTACTTC	CASSQDYPGGWGETQYF
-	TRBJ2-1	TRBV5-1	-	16	TGCGCCAGCAGCTTGGTAGCAGGGGGGACCTACAATGAGCAGTTCTTC	CASSLVAGGTYNEQFF
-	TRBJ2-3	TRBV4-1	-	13	TGCGCCAGCAGCCAAGAACCCACGGGTACGCAGTATTTT	CASSQEPTGTQYF
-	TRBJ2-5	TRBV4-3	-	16	TGCGCCAGCAGCCAAGATAACACAGGGCTAAAGGAGACCCAGTACTTC	CASSQDNTGLKETQYF
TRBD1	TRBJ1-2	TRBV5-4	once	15	TGTGCCAGCAGCCCCCGGGACAGGGGGCACTATGGCTACACCTTC	CASSPRDRGHYGYTF
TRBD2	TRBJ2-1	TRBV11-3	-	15	TGTGCCAGCAGCTTGTCTAGCGGGGGGCGTAGCGAGCAGTTCTTC	CASSLSSGGRSEQFF
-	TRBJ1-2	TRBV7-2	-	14	TGTGCCAGCAGCTCTCAGGGACTCAACTATGGCTACACCTTC	CASSSQGLNYGYTF
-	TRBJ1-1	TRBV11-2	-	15	TGTGCCAGCAGCTTAGGGGGGCGAATGAACACTGAAGCTTTCTTT	CASSLGGRMNTEAFF
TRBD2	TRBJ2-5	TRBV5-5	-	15	TGTGCCAGCAGTCGCGGCGAGGGAGGGAAGGAGACCCAGTACTTC	CASSRGEGGKETQYF
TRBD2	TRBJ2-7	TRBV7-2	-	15	TGTGCCAGCAGCCAGAATAGCGGGGGCTCCTACGAGCAGTACTTC	CASSQNSGGSYEQYF
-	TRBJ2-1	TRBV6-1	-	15	TGTGCCAGCAGGTTCCAAGTAGCGTTGAGGGGGGAGCAGTTCTTC	CASRFQVALRGEQFF
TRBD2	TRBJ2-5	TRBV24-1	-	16	TGTGCCACCAGTGATTCCGGGACTAGCGGGAGTGGGGCCCAGTACTTC	CATSDSGTSGSGAQYF
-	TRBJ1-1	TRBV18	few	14	TGTGCCAGCTCCCTCCGTGAGACAGACACTGAAGCTTTCTTT	CASSLRETDTEAFF
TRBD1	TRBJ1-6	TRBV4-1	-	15	TGCGCCAGCAGCCATCTACAGGGGAGTGGTTCACCCCTCCACTTT	CASSHLQGSGSPLHF
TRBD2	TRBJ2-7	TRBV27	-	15	TGTGCCAGCAGTTGGTCCGGGGGGGATTTTTACGAGCAGTACTTC	CASSWSGGDFYEQYF
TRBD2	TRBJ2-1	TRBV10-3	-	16	TGTGCCATCAGTTGGGGACTAGCGGGGGAATACAATGAGCAGTTCTTC	CAISWGLAGEYNEQFF
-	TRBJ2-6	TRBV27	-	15	TGTGCCAGCACCCATACAGGGACTGGGGCCAACGTCCTGACTTTC	CASTHTGTGANVLTF
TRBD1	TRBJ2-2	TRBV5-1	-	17	TGCGCCAGCAGCTTGTCGCCTCCAGGGGGCGGCACCGGGGAGCTGTTTTTT	CASSLSPPGGGTGELFF
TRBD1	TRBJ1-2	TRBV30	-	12	TGTGCCTGGAGTGTACGGGAGGGGGCCCACACCTTC	CAWSVREGAHTF
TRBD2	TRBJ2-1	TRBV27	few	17	TGTGCCAGCAGTCTAACGACGGGGACTAGCGGGAGGAATGAGCAGTTCTTC	CASSLTTGTSGRNEQFF
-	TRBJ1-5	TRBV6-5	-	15	TGTGCCAGCAGTCTAAGGACGAGGGGCAATCAGCCCCAGCATTTT	CASSLRTRGNQPQHF
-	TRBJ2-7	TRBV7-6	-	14	TGTGCCAGCAGCTTATACAGAGAGCTTGCCGAGCAGTACTTC	CASSLYRELAEQYF
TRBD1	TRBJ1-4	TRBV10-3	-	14	TGTGCCATCAGTGTGGGGACAGGGTTGGAAAAACTGTTTTTT	CAISVGTGLEKLFF
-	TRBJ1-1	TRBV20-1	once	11	TGCAGTGCCCCTCGATCGCCCGGGGCTTTCTTT	CSAPRSPGAFF
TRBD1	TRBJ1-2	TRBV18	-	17	TGTGCCAGCGACCGGGATGGACAGGGGGCGATCGGCTATGGCTACACCTTC	CASDRDGQGAIGYGYTF
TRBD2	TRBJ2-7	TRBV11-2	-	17	TGTGCCAGCAGCTTAACGTCAGCGGGGGTCCTTTCCTACGAGCAGTACTTC	CASSLTSAGVLSYEQYF
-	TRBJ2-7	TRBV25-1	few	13	TGTGCCAGCAGTAAGGGGCCCGCCTACGAGCAGTACTTC	CASSKGPAYEQYF
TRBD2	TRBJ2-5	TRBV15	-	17	TGTGCCACCAGCAGAGTTTCGGACAGTCAGCGGGGGGAGACCCAGTACTTC	CATSRVSDSQRGETQYF
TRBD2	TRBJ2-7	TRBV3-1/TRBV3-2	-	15	TGTGCCAGCAGCCAAGCACTAGCGGTCGTACACGAGCAGTACTTC	CASSQALAVVHEQYF
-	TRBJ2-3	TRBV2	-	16	TGTGCCAGCAGTGAGGAGGCGGCCTTTGGCACAGATACGCAGTATTTT	CASSEEAAFGTDTQYF
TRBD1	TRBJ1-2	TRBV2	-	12	TGTGCCAGAGCTGGGACAGGGGGCGGCTACACCTTC	CARAGTGGGYTF
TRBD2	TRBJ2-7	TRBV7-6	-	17	TGTGCCAGCAGCCACGGGACTAGCGGGCTACAGACCTACGAGCAGTACTTC	CASSHGTSGLQTYEQYF